This T cell receptor (beta chain) was identified in a study of T cells expressing NK-cell markers. The wider study: Eight donors were sequenced, seven testing HCMV-seropositive and one testing seronegative. Findings of the study overall: In a handful of donors, dominant clonotypes made up about 25-60.1% of CD3+CD56-NKG2C+ cells.

In germline, CDR1 is LGHNA, CDR2 YSLEER. The CDR3 runs 13 residues. After re-calling the 5' RACE reads, TCRdb lists one entry per CDR3 protein, DNA absent. The sample table includes approximately 150,000 distinct CDR3 sequences. On this clonotype: The antigen is undetermined.

Material for sequencing was blood T cells: a sorted CD56 or NKG2C T cell subset, CD4+ or CD8+ T cells, or bulk PBMC T cells (not recorded which). This chain links TRBV4-3 with TRBJ2-7. This receptor was taken from a man aged 18-30 years in good health. The CDR3 spells CASSQGVDNEQYF.